Listed below are T cell receptor beta chains from one sample, sequenced in a study of T cells in localized non-small cell lung cancer. Profiled with immunoSEQ multiplex PCR; TCRdb holds only in-frame clones, not every one. The table has 1,500 to 2,000 clones, about 20% seen once. The starting material was normal lung tissue next to the tumor, obtained before any cancer treatment. The origin of the receptors is a man between 40 and 70 years old with stage I lung adenocarcinoma. The CDR3 runs from the conserved cysteine through the conserved F or W. Clone size is stated in some rows and not others, as once, few, many or a class when expanded.

V gene: TRBV5-1
clone size: NA
CDR3 length: 16
CDR3 protein: CASSWRAGAGPDTQYF

V gene: TRBV6-8
clone size: NA
CDR3 length: 15
CDR3 protein: CASIQQGAASYEQYF

V gene: TRBV19
clone size: NA
CDR3 length: 15
CDR3 protein: CASRERDRVNQPQHF

V gene: TRBV9
clone size: NA
CDR3 length: 14
CDR3 protein: CASSGTGSGNTIYF

V gene: TRBV28
clone size: few
CDR3 length: 17
CDR3 protein: CASSARQDLRSGNTIYF

V gene: TRBV30
clone size: NA
CDR3 length: 11
CDR3 protein: CAWSSLVGYTF

V gene: TRBV19
clone size: NA
CDR3 length: 15
CDR3 protein: CASGRTSGGGDTQYF

V gene: TRBV6-8
clone size: NA
CDR3 length: 15
CDR3 protein: CASSSSTRGGQPQHF

V gene: TRBV5-1
clone size: NA
CDR3 length: 15
CDR3 protein: CASSLPFATTNEQFF

V gene: TRBV9
clone size: few
CDR3 length: 14
CDR3 protein: CASSVRGGTGELFF

V gene: TRBV28
clone size: NA
CDR3 length: 16
CDR3 protein: CASSLLGTSGTDTQYF

V gene: TRBV28
clone size: NA
CDR3 length: 15
CDR3 protein: CASGPRAGSTDTQYF

V gene: TRBV23-1
clone size: once
CDR3 length: 16
CDR3 protein: CASSLAGGEYQETQYF

V gene: TRBV6-8
clone size: medium-sized
CDR3 length: 14
CDR3 protein: CASRWDRNPYEQYF

V gene: TRBV6-8
clone size: few
CDR3 length: 15
CDR3 protein: CASSPPGQGGYEQYF

V gene: TRBV5-1
clone size: NA
CDR3 length: 14
CDR3 protein: CASSLGQSYNEQFF

V gene: TRBV19
clone size: NA
CDR3 length: 14
CDR3 protein: CASSRPRAGTEAFF

V gene: TRBV11-3
clone size: NA
CDR3 length: 16
CDR3 protein: CASSFQPGQSNEKLFF

V gene: TRBV15
clone size: NA
CDR3 length: 16
CDR3 protein: CATSSLAGTGEETQYF

V gene: TRBV19
clone size: large
CDR3 length: 16
CDR3 protein: CASNQMVGQINQPQHF

V gene: TRBV5-1
clone size: NA
CDR3 length: 15
CDR3 protein: CASSTTGTMNTEAFF

V gene: TRBV6-8
clone size: large
CDR3 length: 17
CDR3 protein: CASSYSSTSGTYNEQFF

V gene: TRBV11-3
clone size: NA
CDR3 length: 15
CDR3 protein: CASSLVGSGDNEQFF

V gene: TRBV9
clone size: NA
CDR3 length: 13
CDR3 protein: CASSEQVGTEAFF

V gene: TRBV14
clone size: NA
CDR3 length: 13
CDR3 protein: CASSRYSSYEQYF

V gene: TRBV28
clone size: NA
CDR3 length: 16
CDR3 protein: CASSFPRPKKGDEQFF

V gene: TRBV2
clone size: NA
CDR3 length: 15
CDR3 protein: CASSDPSGPYNEQFF

V gene: TRBV11-3
clone size: large
CDR3 length: 14
CDR3 protein: CASSPTGINEKLFF

V gene: TRBV6-7
clone size: NA
CDR3 length: 12
CDR3 protein: CAIPGAKETQYF

V gene: TRBV11-3
clone size: NA
CDR3 length: 14
CDR3 protein: CASSLSGLTGELFF

V gene: TRBV6-8
clone size: NA
CDR3 length: 14
CDR3 protein: CASSDRGGAHEQYF

V gene: TRBV18
clone size: once
CDR3 length: 15
CDR3 protein: CASSPDRTAGNTIYF

V gene: TRBV6-8
clone size: NA
CDR3 length: 16
CDR3 protein: CASSLGDRGLQETQYF

V gene: TRBV9
clone size: NA
CDR3 length: 13
CDR3 protein: CASNMDGGETQYF

V gene: TRBV23-1
clone size: NA
CDR3 length: 20
CDR3 protein: CASSQSLDRWSGDVGGELFF

V gene: TRBV11-3
clone size: few
CDR3 length: 16
CDR3 protein: CASSPGQGAISTGYTF

V gene: TRBV7-6
clone size: few
CDR3 length: 15
CDR3 protein: CASSHWWDRGIGQYF

V gene: TRBV5-1
clone size: NA
CDR3 length: 15
CDR3 protein: CASSLTGTVNTEAFF

V gene: TRBV6-8
clone size: medium-sized
CDR3 length: 17
CDR3 protein: CASSYSPSTSGGYEQYF

V gene: TRBV6-8
clone size: few
CDR3 length: 15
CDR3 protein: CASSSQVLGNTEAFF

V gene: TRBV6-8
clone size: NA
CDR3 length: 17
CDR3 protein: CASSTPGLAGGPNTQYF

V gene: TRBV6-8
clone size: NA
CDR3 length: 14
CDR3 protein: CASSLTGEKYEQYF

V gene: TRBV11-3
clone size: NA
CDR3 length: 14
CDR3 protein: CASSSLAHQETQYF

V gene: TRBV7-4
clone size: NA
CDR3 length: 15
CDR3 protein: CASSLDRTHTDTQYF

V gene: TRBV18
clone size: NA
CDR3 length: 14
CDR3 protein: CASTSGTENSPLHF

V gene: TRBV18
clone size: NA
CDR3 length: 15
CDR3 protein: CASSPPGLAEETQYF

V gene: TRBV15
clone size: NA
CDR3 length: 16
CDR3 protein: CATSRDPRGDGYGYTF

V gene: TRBV23-1
clone size: large
CDR3 length: 16
CDR3 protein: CASSRPRKGPNEKLFF

V gene: TRBV6-8
clone size: few
CDR3 length: 14
CDR3 protein: CAISAPGNNQPQHF

V gene: TRBV14
clone size: NA
CDR3 length: 13
CDR3 protein: CASSQGLGETQYF

V gene: TRBV19
clone size: NA
CDR3 length: 14
CDR3 protein: CASSIGEGLGELFF

V gene: TRBV6-8
clone size: NA
CDR3 length: 12
CDR3 protein: CASSSGGDGYTF

V gene: TRBV10-1
clone size: NA
CDR3 length: 16
CDR3 protein: CASSEYGGVCTDTQYF

V gene: TRBV19
clone size: once
CDR3 length: 15
CDR3 protein: CASSNRQGRNQPQHF

V gene: TRBV28
clone size: NA
CDR3 length: 14
CDR3 protein: CASLRQLAHNEQFF

V gene: TRBV4-1
clone size: NA
CDR3 length: 15
CDR3 protein: CASSQAERTAYEQYF

V gene: TRBV18
clone size: NA
CDR3 length: 19
CDR3 protein: CASSPLPTSGGPNTGELFF

V gene: TRBV11-3
clone size: few
CDR3 length: 15
CDR3 protein: CASSRSGGTYNEQFF

V gene: TRBV28
clone size: NA
CDR3 length: 15
CDR3 protein: CASSNPRQGAYEQYF

V gene: TRBV9
clone size: medium-sized
CDR3 length: 16
CDR3 protein: CASREGTANSGNTIYF